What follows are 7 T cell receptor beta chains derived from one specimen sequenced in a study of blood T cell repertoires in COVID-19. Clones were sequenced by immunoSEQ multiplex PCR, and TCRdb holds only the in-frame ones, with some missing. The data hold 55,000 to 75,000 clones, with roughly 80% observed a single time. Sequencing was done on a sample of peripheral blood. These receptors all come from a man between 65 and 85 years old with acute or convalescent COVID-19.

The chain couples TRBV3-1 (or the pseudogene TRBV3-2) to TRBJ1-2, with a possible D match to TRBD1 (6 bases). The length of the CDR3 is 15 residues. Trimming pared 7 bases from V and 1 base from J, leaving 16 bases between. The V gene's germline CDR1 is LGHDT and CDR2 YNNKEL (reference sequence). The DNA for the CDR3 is TGTGCCAGCACCCTAGGGGGGGCGTATAACTATGGCTACACCTTC. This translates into CASTLGGAYNYGYTF.

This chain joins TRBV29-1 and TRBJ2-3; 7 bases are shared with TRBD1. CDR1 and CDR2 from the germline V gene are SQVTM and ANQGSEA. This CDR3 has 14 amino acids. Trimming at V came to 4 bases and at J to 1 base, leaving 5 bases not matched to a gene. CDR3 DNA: TGCAGCGTTGCCCGAGGGACAGGCACAGATACGCAGTATTTT. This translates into CSVARGTGTDTQYF.

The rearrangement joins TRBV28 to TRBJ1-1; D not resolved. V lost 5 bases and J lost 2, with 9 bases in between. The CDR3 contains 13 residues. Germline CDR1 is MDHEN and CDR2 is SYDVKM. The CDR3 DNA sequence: TGTGCCAGCAGTCCCGAGTTTAACACTGAAGCTTTCTTT. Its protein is CASSPEFNTEAFF.

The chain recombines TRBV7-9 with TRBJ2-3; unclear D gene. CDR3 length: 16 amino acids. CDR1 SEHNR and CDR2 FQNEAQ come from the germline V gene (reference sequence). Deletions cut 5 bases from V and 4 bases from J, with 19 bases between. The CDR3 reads CASSPFRSSIADTQYF. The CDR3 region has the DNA TGTGCCAGCAGCCCTTTCCGAAGCTCGATAGCAGATACGCAGTATTTT. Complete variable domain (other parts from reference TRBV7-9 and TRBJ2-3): DTGVSQNPRHKITKRGQNVTFRCDPISEHNRLYWYRQTLGQGPEFLTYFQNEAQLEKSRLLSDRFSAERPKGSFSTLEIQRTEQGDSAMYLCASSPFRSSIADTQYFGPGTRLTVL.

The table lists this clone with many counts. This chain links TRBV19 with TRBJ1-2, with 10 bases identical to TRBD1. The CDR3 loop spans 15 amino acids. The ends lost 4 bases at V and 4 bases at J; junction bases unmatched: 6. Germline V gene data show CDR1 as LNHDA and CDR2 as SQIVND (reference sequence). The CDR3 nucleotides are TGTGCCAGTAGTAGACAGGGGGCGCCAAGCTATGGCTACACCTTC. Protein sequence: CASSRQGAPSYGYTF.

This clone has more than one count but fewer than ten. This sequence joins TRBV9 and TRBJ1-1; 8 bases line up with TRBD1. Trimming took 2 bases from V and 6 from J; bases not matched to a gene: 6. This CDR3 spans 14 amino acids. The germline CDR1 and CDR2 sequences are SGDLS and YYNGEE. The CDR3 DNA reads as TGTGCCAGCAGCGTGGCAGGGGGCGCCTCTGAAGCTTTCTTT. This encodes CASSVAGGASEAFF.

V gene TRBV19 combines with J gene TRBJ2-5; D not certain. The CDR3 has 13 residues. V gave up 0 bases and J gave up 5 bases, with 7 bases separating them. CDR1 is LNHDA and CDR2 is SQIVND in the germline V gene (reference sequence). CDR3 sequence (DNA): TGTGCCAGTAGTATAGATCCCCGGGAGACCCAGTACTTC. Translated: CASSIDPRETQYF.